The text below deals with one T cell receptor (beta chain). The germline V and J ends were trimmed by 5 bases and 5 bases, with 12 bases remaining between them. Per the germline V gene, CDR1 is SEHNR and CDR2 is FQNEAQ (reference sequence). The CDR3 is made up of 13 amino acids. These data come from a study of blood T cell repertoires in COVID-19. Measured with immunoSEQ multiplex PCR; TCRdb has only the in-frame clones, and not every one. The sample shows 320,000 or so clones, about 90% of them seen only once. The receptor comes from a young woman who had recovered from COVID-19. The sequenced sample was PBMCs or T cells enriched from blood (not recorded which). The chain carries TRBV7-9 and TRBJ2-5, with D perhaps TRBD1 (6 bases). Here the CDR3 DNA reads TGTGCCAGCAGCCTGGACAGCCGTGAGACCCAGTACTTC. This codes for CASSLDSRETQYF.